This T cell receptor beta chain was found in a study of T cell changes during pregnancy in multiple sclerosis. Assay: immunoSEQ multiplex PCR; the TCRdb copy retains only in-frame clones and omits some. The sample contains roughly 49,000 clones, almost 95% of which appear only once. V was shortened by 7 bases and J by 4 bases, with 22 bases between the two germline ends. The CDR3 spans 17 residues. CDR1 and CDR2 from the germline V gene are LNHDA and SQIVND (reference sequence). The material was peripheral blood, obtained after pregnancy. The receptor's source is a female donor with multiple sclerosis, enrolled in a pregnancy study. This chain uses TRBV19 with TRBJ1-4; D not certain. In DNA, the CDR3 is TGTGCCAGTACCCTAAAGCGCTCGGCGGTGTATAATGAAAAACTGTTTTTT. It specifies CASTLKRSAVYNEKLFF. Filled out from reference TRBV19 and TRBJ1-4, the complete variable domain reads DGGITQSPKYLFRKEGQNVTLSCEQNLNHDAMYWYRQDPGQGLRLIYYSQIVNDFQKGDIAEGYSVSREKKESFPLTVTSAQKNPTAFYLCASTLKRSAVYNEKLFFGSGTQLSVL.